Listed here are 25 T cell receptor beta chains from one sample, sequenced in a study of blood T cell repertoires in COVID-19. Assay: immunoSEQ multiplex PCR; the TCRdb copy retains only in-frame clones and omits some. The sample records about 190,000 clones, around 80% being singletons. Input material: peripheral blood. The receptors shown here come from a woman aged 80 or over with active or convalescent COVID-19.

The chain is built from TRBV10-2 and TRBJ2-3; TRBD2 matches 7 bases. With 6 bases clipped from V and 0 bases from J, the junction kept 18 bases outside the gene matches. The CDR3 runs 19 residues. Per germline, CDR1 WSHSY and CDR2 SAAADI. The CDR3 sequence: CASSAQLRAGEASTDTQYF. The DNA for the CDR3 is TGCGCCAGCAGCGCCCAACTTCGGGCGGGGGAAGCTAGCACAGATACGCAGTATTTT.

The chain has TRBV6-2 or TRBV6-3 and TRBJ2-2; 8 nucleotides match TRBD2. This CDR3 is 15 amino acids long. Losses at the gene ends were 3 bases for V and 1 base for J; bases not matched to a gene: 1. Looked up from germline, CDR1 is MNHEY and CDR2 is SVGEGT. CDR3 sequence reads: CASSYLAGNTGELFF. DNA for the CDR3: TGTGCCAGCAGTTATCTAGCGGGGAACACCGGGGAGCTGTTTTTT.

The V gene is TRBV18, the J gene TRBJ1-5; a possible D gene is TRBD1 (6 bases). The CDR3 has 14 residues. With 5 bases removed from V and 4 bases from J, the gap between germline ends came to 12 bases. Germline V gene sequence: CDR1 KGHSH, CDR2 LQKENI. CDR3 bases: TGTGCCAGCTCAAAACAGGGCCGGAATCAGCCCCAGCATTTT. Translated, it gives CASSKQGRNQPQHF.

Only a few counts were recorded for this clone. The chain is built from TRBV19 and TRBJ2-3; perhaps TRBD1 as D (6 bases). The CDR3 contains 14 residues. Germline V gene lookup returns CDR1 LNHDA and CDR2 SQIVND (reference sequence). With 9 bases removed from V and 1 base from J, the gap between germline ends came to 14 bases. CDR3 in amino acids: CASGTGPGTDTQYF. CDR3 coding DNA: TGTGCCAGCGGTACAGGGCCAGGCACAGATACGCAGTATTTT.

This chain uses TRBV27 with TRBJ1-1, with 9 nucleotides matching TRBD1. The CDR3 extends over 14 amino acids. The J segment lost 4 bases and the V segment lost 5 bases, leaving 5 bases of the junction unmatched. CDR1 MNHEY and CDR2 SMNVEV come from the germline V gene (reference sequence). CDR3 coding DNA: TGTGCCAGCAGTCCCGACAGGGGGACCACTGAAGCTTTCTTT. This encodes CASSPDRGTTEAFF.

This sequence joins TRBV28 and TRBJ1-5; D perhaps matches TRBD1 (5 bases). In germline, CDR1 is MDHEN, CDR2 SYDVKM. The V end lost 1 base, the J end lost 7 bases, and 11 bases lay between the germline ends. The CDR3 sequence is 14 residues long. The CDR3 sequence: CASSLSWGEQPQHF. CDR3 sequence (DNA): TGTGCCAGCAGTTTATCCTGGGGGGAACAGCCCCAGCATTTT.

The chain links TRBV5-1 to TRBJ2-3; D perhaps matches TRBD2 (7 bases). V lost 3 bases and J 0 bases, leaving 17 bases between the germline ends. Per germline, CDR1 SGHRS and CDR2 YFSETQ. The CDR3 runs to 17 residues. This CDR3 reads CASSSVGGQGSTDTQYF. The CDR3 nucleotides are TGCGCCAGCAGCTCCGTCGGGGGGCAAGGCAGCACAGATACGCAGTATTTT.

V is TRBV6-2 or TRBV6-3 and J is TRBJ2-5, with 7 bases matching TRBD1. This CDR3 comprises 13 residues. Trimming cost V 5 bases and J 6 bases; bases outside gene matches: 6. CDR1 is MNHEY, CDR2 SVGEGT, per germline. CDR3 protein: CASSQTGQQTQYF. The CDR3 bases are TGTGCCAGCAGTCAGACAGGGCAGCAGACCCAGTACTTC.

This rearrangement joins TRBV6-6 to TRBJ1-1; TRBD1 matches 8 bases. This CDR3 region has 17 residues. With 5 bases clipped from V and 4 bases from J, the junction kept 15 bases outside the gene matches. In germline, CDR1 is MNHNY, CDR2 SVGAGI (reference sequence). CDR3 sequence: CASSPRGLRGLGTEAFF. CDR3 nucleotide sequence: TGTGCCAGCAGTCCGAGGGGCCTCAGGGGGCTGGGCACTGAAGCTTTCTTT.

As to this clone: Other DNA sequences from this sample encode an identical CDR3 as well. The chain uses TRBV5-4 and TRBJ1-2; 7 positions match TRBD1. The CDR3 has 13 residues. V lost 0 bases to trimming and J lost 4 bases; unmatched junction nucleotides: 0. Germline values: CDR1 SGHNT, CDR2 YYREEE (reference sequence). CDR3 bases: TGTGCCAGCAGCTTGGACAGGGGCTATGGCTACACCTTC. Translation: CASSLDRGYGYTF.

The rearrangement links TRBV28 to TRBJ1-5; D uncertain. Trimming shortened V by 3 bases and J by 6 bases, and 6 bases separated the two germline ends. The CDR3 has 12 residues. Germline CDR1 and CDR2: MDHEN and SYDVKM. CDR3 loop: CASSFGRQPQHF. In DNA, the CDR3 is TGTGCCAGCAGTTTTGGGCGTCAGCCCCAGCATTTT.

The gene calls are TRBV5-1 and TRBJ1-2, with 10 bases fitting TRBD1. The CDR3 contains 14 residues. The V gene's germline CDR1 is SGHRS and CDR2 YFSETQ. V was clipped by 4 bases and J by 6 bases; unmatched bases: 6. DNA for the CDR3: TGCGCCAGCAGCGTAACGACAGGGGGCCATGGCTACACCTTC. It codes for CASSVTTGGHGYTF.

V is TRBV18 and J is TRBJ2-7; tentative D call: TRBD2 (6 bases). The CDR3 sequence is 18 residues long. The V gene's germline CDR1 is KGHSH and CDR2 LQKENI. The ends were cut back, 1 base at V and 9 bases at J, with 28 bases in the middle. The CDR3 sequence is CASSPRGSGGTDGHGQYF. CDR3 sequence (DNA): TGTGCCAGCTCACCACGGGGATCTGGCGGGACGGACGGGCACGGGCAGTACTTC.

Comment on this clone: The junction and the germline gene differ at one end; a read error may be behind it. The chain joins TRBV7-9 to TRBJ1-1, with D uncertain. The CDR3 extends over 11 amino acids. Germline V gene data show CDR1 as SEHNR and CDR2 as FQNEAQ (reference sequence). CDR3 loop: CASSSLGEAGF. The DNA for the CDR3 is TGTGCCAGCAGCTCCTTAGGCGAGGCGGGTTTT.

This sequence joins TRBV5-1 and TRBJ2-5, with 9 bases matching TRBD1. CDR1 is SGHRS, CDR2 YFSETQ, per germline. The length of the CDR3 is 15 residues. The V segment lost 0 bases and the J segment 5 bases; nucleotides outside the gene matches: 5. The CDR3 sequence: CASSLVGQGGETQYF. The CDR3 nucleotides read TGCGCCAGCAGCTTGGTGGGACAGGGAGGGGAGACCCAGTACTTC.

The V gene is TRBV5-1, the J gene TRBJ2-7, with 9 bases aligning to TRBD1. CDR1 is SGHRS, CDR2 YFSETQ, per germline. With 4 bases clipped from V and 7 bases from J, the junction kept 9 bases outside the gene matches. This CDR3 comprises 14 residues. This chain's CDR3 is CASSPDRGGPEQYF. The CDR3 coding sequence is TGCGCCAGCAGCCCGGACAGGGGAGGGCCGGAGCAGTACTTC.

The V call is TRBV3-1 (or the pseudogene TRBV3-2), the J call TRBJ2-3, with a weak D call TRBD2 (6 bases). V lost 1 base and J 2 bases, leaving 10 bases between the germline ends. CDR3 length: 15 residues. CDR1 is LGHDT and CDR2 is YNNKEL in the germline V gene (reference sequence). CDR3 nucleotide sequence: TGTGCCAGCAGCCAAGGGGGGACTGACACAGATACGCAGTATTTT. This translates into CASSQGGTDTDTQYF.

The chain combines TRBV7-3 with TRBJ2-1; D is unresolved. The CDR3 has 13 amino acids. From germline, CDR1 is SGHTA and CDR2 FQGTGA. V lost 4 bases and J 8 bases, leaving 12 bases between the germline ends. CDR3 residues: CASSYGPKDEQFF. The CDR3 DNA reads TGTGCCAGCAGCTACGGTCCCAAAGATGAGCAGTTCTTC.

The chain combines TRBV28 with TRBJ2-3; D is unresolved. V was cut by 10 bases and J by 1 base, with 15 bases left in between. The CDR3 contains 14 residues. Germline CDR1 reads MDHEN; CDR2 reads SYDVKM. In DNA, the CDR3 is TGTGCCACCGCCGAGGAAGAGGGCACAGATACGCAGTATTTT. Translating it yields CATAEEEGTDTQYF.

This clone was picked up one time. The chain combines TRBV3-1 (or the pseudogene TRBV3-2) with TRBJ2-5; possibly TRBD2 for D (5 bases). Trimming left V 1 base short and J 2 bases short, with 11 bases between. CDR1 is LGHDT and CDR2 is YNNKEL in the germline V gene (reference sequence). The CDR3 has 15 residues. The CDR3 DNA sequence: TGTGCCAGCAGCCAAGCGCCCCGAGGGCAAGAGACCCAGTACTTC. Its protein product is CASSQAPRGQETQYF.

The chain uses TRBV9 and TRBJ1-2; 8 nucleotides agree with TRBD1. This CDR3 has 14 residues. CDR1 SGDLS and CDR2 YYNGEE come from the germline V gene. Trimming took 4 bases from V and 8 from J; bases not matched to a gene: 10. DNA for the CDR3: TGTGCCAGCAGCTTCAGGGGGCCGGAGGGAGGCTACACCTTC. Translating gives CASSFRGPEGGYTF.

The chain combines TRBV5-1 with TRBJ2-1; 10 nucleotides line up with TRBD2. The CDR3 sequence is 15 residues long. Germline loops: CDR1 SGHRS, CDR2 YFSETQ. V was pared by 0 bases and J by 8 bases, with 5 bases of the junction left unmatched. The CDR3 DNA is TGCGCCAGCAGCTTGGTAGTAGCGGGGGGTGATGAGCAGTTCTTC. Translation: CASSLVVAGGDEQFF.

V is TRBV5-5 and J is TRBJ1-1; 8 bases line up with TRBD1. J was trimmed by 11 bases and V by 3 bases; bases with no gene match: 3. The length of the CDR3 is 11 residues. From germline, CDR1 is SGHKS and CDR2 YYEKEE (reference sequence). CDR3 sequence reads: CASSSGQAAFF. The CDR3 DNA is TGTGCCAGCAGCTCGGGACAGGCGGCTTTCTTT.

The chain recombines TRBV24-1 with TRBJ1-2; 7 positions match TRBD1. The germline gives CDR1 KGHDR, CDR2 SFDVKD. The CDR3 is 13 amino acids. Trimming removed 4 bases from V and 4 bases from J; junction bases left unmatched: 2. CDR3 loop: CATSEGQFYGYTF. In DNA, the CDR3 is TGTGCCACCAGTGAGGGACAGTTCTATGGCTACACCTTC.

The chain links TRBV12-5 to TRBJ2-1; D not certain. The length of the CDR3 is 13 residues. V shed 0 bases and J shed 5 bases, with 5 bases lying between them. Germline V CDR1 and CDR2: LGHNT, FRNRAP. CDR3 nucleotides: TGTGCTAGTGGTTTGGTACACAACAATGAGCAGTTCTTC. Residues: CASGLVHNNEQFF.